This T cell receptor beta chain was sequenced during a study of vaccination and CD4 T cells after COVID-19. Indicated time point: late sampling 161 to 241 days after vaccination in three convalescent patients. V gave up 6 bases and J gave up 3 bases; unmatched junction bases: 13. The CDR3 has 16 amino acids. The germline gives CDR1 DFQATT, CDR2 SNEGSKA (reference sequence). TCRdb re-derived calls from the PCR reads in MiXCR, one entry per CDR3 protein. The data hold approximately 30,000 distinct CDR3 sequences, with around 50% observed a single time. The source material was CD4+ T cells from blood, sampled about 7 months after SARS-CoV-2 vaccination. The V call is TRBV20-1, the J call TRBJ2-3; 9 nucleotides match TRBD2. The source of this sequence is a human donor who had recovered from COVID-19. The CDR3 DNA follows: TGCAGTGCCCCGGCGGCTAGCGGGGCTACGACAGATACGCAGTATTTT. It codes for CSAPAASGATTDTQYF.